These 15 T cell receptor beta chains share one sample of origin, sequenced in a study of shared clonotypes between healthy human individuals. Some clones are missing from TCRdb's copy, which holds only in-frame ones; the method was immunoSEQ multiplex PCR. The sample consists of around 2.1 million clones, 90% to 96% of them appearing once. Sequenced material: naive CD4+ T cells sorted from blood. Subset denoted: CD45RA+ positively selected. The receptor source for this set is a man between 18 and 35 years old in good health.

The chain recombines TRBV4-1 with TRBJ1-5; D call uncertain. Trimming removed 1 base at V and 4 bases at J, with 8 bases between. Germline CDR1 and CDR2: MGHRA and YSYEKL. CDR3 length equals 14 residues. CDR3 in amino acids: CASSQGRRNQPQHF. Written as DNA, the CDR3 is TGCGCCAGCAGCCAAGGCAGACGAAATCAGCCCCAGCATTTT.

This chain links TRBV25-1 with TRBJ2-1; 9 positions match TRBD2. Germline CDR1 and CDR2: MGHDK and SYGVNS. CDR3 length equals 18 residues. After removal of 0 bases from V and 5 bases from J, the junction contained 11 bases not matched to a gene. CDR3 DNA sequence: TGTGCCAGCAGTGAATATCGCTCTTTAGCGGGGGCCGACAATGAGCAGTTCTTC. Translating gives CASSEYRSLAGADNEQFF.

J is TRBJ2-7 and V is TRBV10-3; 7 bases match TRBD2. This CDR3 spans 18 amino acids. Germline trimming cut 4 bases from V and 5 bases from J; bases unmatched to any gene: 20. The germline V gene has CDR1 ENHRY and CDR2 SYGVKD. This CDR3 is CAISVKGGMEAGDHEQYF. The CDR3 nucleotides read TGTGCCATCAGTGTGAAGGGTGGGATGGAGGCGGGAGACCACGAGCAGTACTTC.

This rearrangement joins TRBV10-3 to TRBJ2-1; the match to TRBD2 covers 7 bases. The V segment lost 7 bases and the J segment 0 bases; nucleotides outside the gene matches: 6. Germline CDR1 reads ENHRY; CDR2 reads SYGVKD. The CDR3 runs 15 residues. Here the CDR3 reads CAIKVAGSSYNEQFF. The CDR3 DNA reads as TGTGCCATCAAAGTAGCGGGTAGCTCCTACAATGAGCAGTTCTTC.

This sequence joins TRBV2 and TRBJ2-1; 8 bases map to TRBD2. Trimming at V came to 6 bases and at J to 0 bases, leaving 4 bases not matched to a gene. This CDR3 is built from 15 residues. Germline V gives CDR1 SNHLY, CDR2 FYNNEI. The CDR3 is CASRTSGSSYNEQFF. The CDR3, as DNA: TGTGCCAGCAGGACCAGCGGGAGCTCCTACAATGAGCAGTTCTTC.

J is TRBJ2-5 and V is TRBV5-1; 9 positions match TRBD1. V lost 4 bases to trimming and J lost 2 bases; unmatched junction nucleotides: 6. CDR1 and CDR2 from the germline V gene are SGHRS and YFSETQ. This CDR3 is 15 amino acids long. CDR3 sequence: CASSPVGQGQETQYF. CDR3 DNA: TGCGCCAGCAGCCCCGTGGGACAGGGACAAGAGACCCAGTACTTC.

In nucleotides, the CDR3 is TGTGCCAGCAGCCCCGGACAGGGTGGCGAGCAGTTCTTC. Translation gives CASSPGQGGEQFF. The V and J genes are TRBV6-5 and TRBJ2-1; 8 bases match TRBD1. J gave up 10 bases and V 6 bases, and 8 bases lay outside the gene matches. This CDR3 is 13 amino acids long. Germline assignment: CDR1 MNHEY and CDR2 SVGAGI.

The J gene is TRBJ2-2, the V gene TRBV4-2; 11 bases map to TRBD2. J gave up 6 bases and V 2 bases, and 5 bases lay outside the gene matches. CDR3 length: 16 residues. The germline CDR1 and CDR2 sequences are LGHNA and YNFKEQ. CDR3 nucleotide sequence: TGTGCCAGCAGCCAAATAGCGGGGGGGCCGTCCGGGGAGCTGTTTTTT. It encodes CASSQIAGGPSGELFF.

This clone was detected once. The chain combines TRBV7-2 with TRBJ2-2; tentatively, D is TRBD2 (5 bases). CDR3 length: 15 residues. Germline-derived CDR1 and CDR2 are SGHTA and FQGNSA. Trimming took off 6 bases at V and 0 bases at J, with 11 bases between the two ends. The CDR3 sequence is CASRVAHTNTGELFF. The CDR3 DNA reads as TGTGCCAGCAGGGTAGCGCATACGAACACCGGGGAGCTGTTTTTT.

The V and J genes are TRBV10-3 and TRBJ2-6, with 7 positions matching TRBD1. CDR1 ENHRY and CDR2 SYGVKD come from the germline V gene. The CDR3 totals 15 residues. The CDR3 DNA sequence: TGTGCTACAGGGGTGGGGACCTCTGGGGCCAACGTCCTGACTTTC. This gives the protein CATGVGTSGANVLTF.

V usage is TRBV28 and J usage is TRBJ1-6, with unresolved D. Deletions cut 1 base from V and 9 bases from J, with 4 bases between. From germline, CDR1 is MDHEN and CDR2 SYDVKM. The CDR3 has 12 amino acids. For the CDR3, the DNA is TGTGCCAGCAGTTTATCCCCTTCACCCCTCCACTTT. It yields the protein CASSLSPSPLHF.

Comments on this clone: Other DNA sequences from this sample encode an identical CDR3 as well. This rearrangement joins TRBV7-9 to TRBJ2-5; D remains unclear. Germline V gene lookup returns CDR1 SEHNR and CDR2 FQNEAQ (reference sequence). The CDR3 is 13 amino acids. The V end lost 3 bases, the J end lost 2 bases, and 7 bases lay between the germline ends. As DNA, the CDR3 is TGTGCCAGCAGCTTGGAGAATCAAGAGACCCAGTACTTC. This translates into CASSLENQETQYF.

The chain links TRBV4-3 to TRBJ2-3; TRBD2 might be the D (7 bases). V gave up 0 bases and J gave up 1 base, with 17 bases separating them. Germline V lookup: CDR1 LGHNA, CDR2 YSLEER. The CDR3 sequence is 18 residues long. CDR3 sequence: CASSQDYGGRVGTDTQYF. The CDR3 DNA sequence: TGCGCCAGCAGCCAAGATTACGGGGGGCGCGTCGGCACAGATACGCAGTATTTT.

The CDR3 DNA sequence: TGCAGCGTTGAGGTTAGGGGATCGGCTTTCTTT. It codes for CSVEVRGSAFF. This chain links TRBV29-1 with TRBJ1-1, with a weak D call TRBD1 (5 bases). V lost 3 bases, J lost 11 bases, and 13 bases lay in between. The CDR3 runs 11 residues. Per the germline V gene, CDR1 is SQVTM and CDR2 is ANQGSEA.

The chain couples TRBV30 to TRBJ2-3; TRBD2 is a possible D gene (6 bases). Looked up from germline, CDR1 is GTSNPN and CDR2 is SVGIG (reference sequence). The germline V and J ends were trimmed by 0 bases and 5 bases, with 15 bases remaining between them. This CDR3 is 15 amino acids long. CDR3 amino acids: CAWSVGTPARDTQYF. The CDR3 DNA is TGTGCCTGGAGTGTGGGGACTCCCGCAAGAGATACGCAGTATTTT.